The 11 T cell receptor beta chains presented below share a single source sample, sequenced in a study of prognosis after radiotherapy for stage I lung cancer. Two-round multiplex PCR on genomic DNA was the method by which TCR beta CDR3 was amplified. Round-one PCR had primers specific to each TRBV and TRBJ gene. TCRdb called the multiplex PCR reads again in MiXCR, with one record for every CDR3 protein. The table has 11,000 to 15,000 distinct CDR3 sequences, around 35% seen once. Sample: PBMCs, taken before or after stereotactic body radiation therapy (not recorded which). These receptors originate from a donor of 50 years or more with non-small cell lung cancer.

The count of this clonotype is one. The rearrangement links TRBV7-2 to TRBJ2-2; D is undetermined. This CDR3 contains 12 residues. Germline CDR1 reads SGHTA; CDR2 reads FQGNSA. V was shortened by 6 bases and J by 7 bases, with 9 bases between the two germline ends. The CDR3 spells CASRSVGGELFF. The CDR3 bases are TGTGCCAGCAGGAGCGTGGGCGGGGAGCTGTTTTTT.

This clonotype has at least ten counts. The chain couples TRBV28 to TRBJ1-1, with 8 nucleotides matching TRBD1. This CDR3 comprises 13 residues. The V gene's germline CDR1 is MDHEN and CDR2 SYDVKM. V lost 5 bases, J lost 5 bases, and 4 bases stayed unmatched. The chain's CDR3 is CASSPNRGTEAFF. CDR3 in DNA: TGTGCCAGCAGTCCGAACAGGGGGACTGAAGCTTTCTTT.

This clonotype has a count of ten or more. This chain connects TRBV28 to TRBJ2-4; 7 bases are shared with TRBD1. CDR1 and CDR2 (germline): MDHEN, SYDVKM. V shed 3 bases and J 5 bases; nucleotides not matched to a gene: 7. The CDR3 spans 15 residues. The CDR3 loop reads CASSLSDRAENIQYF. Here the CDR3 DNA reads TGTGCCAGCAGTTTGTCCGACAGGGCTGAAAACATTCAGTACTTC.

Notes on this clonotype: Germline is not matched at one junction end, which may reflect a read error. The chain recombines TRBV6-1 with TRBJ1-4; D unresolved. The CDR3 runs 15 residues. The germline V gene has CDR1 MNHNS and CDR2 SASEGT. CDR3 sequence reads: CASRRSLLAGEKLLF. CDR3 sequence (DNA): TGTGCAAGCCGGCGAAGTCTCTTGGCGGGAGAAAAACTGCTTTTT.

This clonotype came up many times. Here the CDR3 reads CASSDPGLAGVPGDTQYF. The CDR3 DNA is TGTGCCAGCAGTGATCCGGGACTAGCGGGAGTGCCAGGAGATACGCAGTATTTT. The genes are TRBV6-1 and TRBJ2-3; 14 bases agree with TRBD2. After removal of 3 bases from V and 5 bases from J, the junction contained 10 bases not matched to a gene. This CDR3 has 18 residues. Germline assignment: CDR1 MNHNS and CDR2 SASEGT.

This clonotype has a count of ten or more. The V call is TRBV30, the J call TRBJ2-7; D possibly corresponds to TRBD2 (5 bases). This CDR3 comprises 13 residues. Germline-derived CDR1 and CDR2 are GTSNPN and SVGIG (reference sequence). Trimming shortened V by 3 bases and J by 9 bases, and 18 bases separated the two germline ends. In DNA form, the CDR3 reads TGTGCCTGGAGGCCGGACTCTAGCAGCCGGCAGTACTTC. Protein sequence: CAWRPDSSSRQYF. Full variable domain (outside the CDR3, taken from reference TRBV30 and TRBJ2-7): SQTIHQWPATLVQPVGSPLSLECTVEGTSNPNLYWYRQAAGRGLQLLFYSVGIGQISSEVPQNLSASRPQDRQFILSSKKLLLSDSGFYLCAWRPDSSSRQYFGPGTRLTVT.

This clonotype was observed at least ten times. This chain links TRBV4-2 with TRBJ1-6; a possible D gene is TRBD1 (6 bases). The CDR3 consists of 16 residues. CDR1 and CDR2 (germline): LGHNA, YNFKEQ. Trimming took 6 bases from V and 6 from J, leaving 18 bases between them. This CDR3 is CASRAKGGYSNSPLHF. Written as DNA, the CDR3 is TGTGCCAGCAGGGCCAAGGGGGGGTATTCTAATTCACCCCTCCACTTT.

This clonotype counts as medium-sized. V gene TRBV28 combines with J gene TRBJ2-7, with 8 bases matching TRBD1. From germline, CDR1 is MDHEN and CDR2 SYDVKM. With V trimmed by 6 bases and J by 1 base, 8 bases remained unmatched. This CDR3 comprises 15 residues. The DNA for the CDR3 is TGTGCCAGCAGCTCAGACAGGGGTTGGTCCTACGAGCAGTACTTC. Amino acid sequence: CASSSDRGWSYEQYF.

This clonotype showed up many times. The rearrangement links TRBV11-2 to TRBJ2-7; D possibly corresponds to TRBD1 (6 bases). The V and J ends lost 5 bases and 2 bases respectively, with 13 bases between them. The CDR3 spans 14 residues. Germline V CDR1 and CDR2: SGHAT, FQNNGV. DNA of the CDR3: TGTGCCAGCAGCCTACTACAGGGACCCTACGAGCAGTACTTC. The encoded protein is CASSLLQGPYEQYF.

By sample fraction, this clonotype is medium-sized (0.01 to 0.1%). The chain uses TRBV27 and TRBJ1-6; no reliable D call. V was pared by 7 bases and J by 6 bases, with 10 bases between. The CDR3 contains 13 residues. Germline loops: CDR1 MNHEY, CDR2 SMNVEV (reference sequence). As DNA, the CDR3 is TGTGCCAGCACGCGGTCTTCTAATTCACCCCTCCACTTT. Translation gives CASTRSSNSPLHF.

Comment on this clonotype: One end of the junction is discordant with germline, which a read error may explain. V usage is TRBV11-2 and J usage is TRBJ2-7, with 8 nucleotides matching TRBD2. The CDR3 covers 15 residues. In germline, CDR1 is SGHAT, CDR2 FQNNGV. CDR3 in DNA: TGTGCCAGCAGCACATCGGGGGGGGGTGCCTACGGGCAGTACTTC. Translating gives CASSTSGGGAYGQYF. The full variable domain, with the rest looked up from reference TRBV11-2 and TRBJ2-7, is EAGVAQSPRYKIIEKRQSVAFWCNPISGHATLYWYQQILGQGPKLLIQFQNNGVVDDSQLPKDRFSAERLKGVDSTLKIQPAKLEDSAVYLCASSTSGGGAYGQYFGPGTRLTVT.